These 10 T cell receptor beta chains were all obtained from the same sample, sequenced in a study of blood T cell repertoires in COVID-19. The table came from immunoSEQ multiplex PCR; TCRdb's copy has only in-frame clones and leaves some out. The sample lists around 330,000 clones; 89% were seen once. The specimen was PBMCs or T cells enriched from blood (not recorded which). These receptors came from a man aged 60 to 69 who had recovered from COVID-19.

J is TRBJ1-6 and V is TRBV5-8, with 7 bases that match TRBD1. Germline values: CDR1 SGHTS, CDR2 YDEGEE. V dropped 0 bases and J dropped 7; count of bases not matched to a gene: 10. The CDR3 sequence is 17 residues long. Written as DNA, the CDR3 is TGTGCCAGCAGCTTGGTGAAGGGGGCCGCGGTGAATTCACCCCTCCACTTT. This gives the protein CASSLVKGAAVNSPLHF.

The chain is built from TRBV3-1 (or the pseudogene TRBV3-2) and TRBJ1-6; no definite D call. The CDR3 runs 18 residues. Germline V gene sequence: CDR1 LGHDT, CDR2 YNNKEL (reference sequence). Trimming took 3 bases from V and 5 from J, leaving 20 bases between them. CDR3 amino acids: CASSQEDVFYADNSPLHF. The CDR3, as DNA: TGTGCCAGCAGCCAGGAGGACGTCTTTTACGCGGATAATTCACCCCTCCACTTT.

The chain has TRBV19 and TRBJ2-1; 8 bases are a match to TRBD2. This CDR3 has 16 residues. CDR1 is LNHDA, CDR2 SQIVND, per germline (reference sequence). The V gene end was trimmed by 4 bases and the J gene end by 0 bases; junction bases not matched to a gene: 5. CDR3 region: CASSRVAGSSYNEQFF. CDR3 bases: TGTGCCAGTAGTAGAGTAGCGGGGAGCTCCTACAATGAGCAGTTCTTC. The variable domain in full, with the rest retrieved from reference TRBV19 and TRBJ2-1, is DGGITQSPKYLFRKEGQNVTLSCEQNLNHDAMYWYRQDPGQGLRLIYYSQIVNDFQKGDIAEGYSVSREKKESFPLTVTSAQKNPTAFYLCASSRVAGSSYNEQFFGPGTRLTVL.

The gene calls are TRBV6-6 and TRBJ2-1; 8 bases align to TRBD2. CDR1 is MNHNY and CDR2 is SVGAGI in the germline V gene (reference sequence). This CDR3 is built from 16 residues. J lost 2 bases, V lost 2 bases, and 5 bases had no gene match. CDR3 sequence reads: CASSYRSGSAYNEQFF. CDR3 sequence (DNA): TGTGCCAGCAGTTACCGGAGCGGGAGCGCCTACAATGAGCAGTTCTTC.

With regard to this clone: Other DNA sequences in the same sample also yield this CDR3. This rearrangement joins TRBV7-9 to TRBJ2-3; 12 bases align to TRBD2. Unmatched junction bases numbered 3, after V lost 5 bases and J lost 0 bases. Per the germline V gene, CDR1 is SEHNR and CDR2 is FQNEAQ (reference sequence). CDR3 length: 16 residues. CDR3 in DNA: TGTGCCAGCAGCCCTGGACTAGCGGGGAGCACAGATACGCAGTATTTT. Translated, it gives CASSPGLAGSTDTQYF.

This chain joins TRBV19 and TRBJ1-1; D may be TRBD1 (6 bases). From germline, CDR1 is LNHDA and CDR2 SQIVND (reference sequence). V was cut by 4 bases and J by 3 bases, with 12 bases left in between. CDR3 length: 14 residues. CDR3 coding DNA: TGTGCCAGTAGTAAACAGGGAGGGGACACTGAAGCTTTCTTT. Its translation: CASSKQGGDTEAFF.

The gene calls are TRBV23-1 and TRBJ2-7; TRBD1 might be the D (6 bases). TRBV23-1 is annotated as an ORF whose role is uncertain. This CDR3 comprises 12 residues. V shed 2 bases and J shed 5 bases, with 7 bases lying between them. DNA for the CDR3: TGCGCCAGCAGTCAAAACAGGGACGAGCAGTACTTC. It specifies CASSQNRDEQYF.

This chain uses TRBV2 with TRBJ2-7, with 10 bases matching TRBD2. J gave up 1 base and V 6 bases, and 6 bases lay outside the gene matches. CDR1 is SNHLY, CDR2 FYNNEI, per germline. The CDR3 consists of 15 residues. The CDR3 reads CASRRATSGSYEQYF. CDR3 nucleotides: TGTGCCAGCAGGAGGGCGACTAGCGGGTCCTACGAGCAGTACTTC.

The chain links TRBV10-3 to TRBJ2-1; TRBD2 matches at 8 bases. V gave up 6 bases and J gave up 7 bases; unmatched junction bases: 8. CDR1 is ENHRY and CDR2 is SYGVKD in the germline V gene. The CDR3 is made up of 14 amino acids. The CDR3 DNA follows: TGTGCCATCAGAGATAGCGGGAATCAAAATGAGCAGTTCTTC. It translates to CAIRDSGNQNEQFF.

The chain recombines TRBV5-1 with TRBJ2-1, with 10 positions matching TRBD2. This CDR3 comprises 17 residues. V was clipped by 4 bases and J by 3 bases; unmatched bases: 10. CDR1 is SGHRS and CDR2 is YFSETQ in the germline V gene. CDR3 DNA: TGCGCCAGCAGCGGGGGGTCAGGACTAGCGGACTACAATGAGCAGTTCTTC. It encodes CASSGGSGLADYNEQFF.